This TCR beta chain was found in a study of blood T cells in healthy people across ages. This clonotype came up once. Using a J-beta primer mix together with a sample-barcoded 5' primer, a second PCR was run for about 6 to 11 cycles. TCRdb itself ran the 5' RACE reads through MiXCR, one entry per CDR3 protein. The data contain about 1,000,000 distinct CDR3 sequences, over 35% of them seen just once; the ten biggest clones take up about 20%. CDR3 length: 14 amino acids. The V segment lost 4 bases and the J segment 1 base; nucleotides outside the gene matches: 3. Germline CDR1 SQVTM, CDR2 ANQGSEA. Sequencing used blood. The V and J genes are TRBV29-1 and TRBJ1-1; the match to TRBD1 covers 10 bases. This receptor was taken from a woman aged 60-75 years in good health. CDR3 region: CSVGWTGGNTEAFF. CDR3 bases: TGCAGCGTTGGATGGACAGGGGGGAACACTGAAGCTTTCTTT.